This is a list of T cell receptor beta chains from one sample in a study of identical twins. Each CDR3 protein gets one entry after TCRdb re-called the 5' RACE reads with MiXCR. There are about 920,000 distinct CDR3 sequences in the sample; approximately 13% occur only once, and roughly 1.6% lies in the top ten. This sample also belongs to another study, concerning yellow fever vaccine responses in identical twins.

The sequencing input was PBMCs. These TCRs come from a woman younger than 30 in good health. The CDR3 runs from the conserved cysteine through the conserved F or W. Fields, in order: D gene, CDR3 length, J gene, clone size, V gene, CDR3 protein, CDR3 DNA. D genes are given only for firm matches. Some rows mark clone size as missing; the rest say once, few, many or name a class of expanded clone.

D: -
length: 15
J: TRBJ1-5
size: -
V: TRBV15
CDR3: CATSRDQGWGPPQHF
DNA: TGTGCCACCAGCAGAGATCAGGGTTGGGGTCCGCCCCAGCATTTT

D: TRBD1
length: 14
J: TRBJ1-1
size: -
V: TRBV10-3
CDR3: CAISTGTGYSEAFF
DNA: TGTGCCATCAGCACCGGGACAGGGTATTCTGAAGCTTTCTTT

D: TRBD2
length: 15
J: TRBJ2-1
size: few
V: TRBV7-6
CDR3: CASSPPGEGYNEQFF
DNA: TGTGCCAGCAGCCCCCCTGGGGAGGGTTACAATGAGCAGTTCTTC

D: TRBD2
length: 18
J: TRBJ2-1
size: once
V: TRBV12-3/TRBV12-4
CDR3: CASCFPRGLAGAYNEQFF
DNA: TGTGCCAGCTGTTTCCCCCGGGGACTAGCGGGGGCCTACAATGAGCAGTTCTTC

D: TRBD2
length: 19
J: TRBJ2-1
size: -
V: TRBV19
CDR3: CASTGLAGGLARSYNEQFF
DNA: TGTGCCAGTACCGGACTAGCGGGGGGGCTGGCGAGGTCCTACAATGAGCAGTTCTTC

D: TRBD2
length: 15
J: TRBJ2-5
size: few
V: TRBV12-5
CDR3: CASGRSGGAQETQYF
DNA: TGTGCTAGTGGCCGTAGCGGGGGGGCCCAAGAGACCCAGTACTTC

D: TRBD1
length: 16
J: TRBJ2-7
size: -
V: TRBV7-8
CDR3: CASSPRIDRGPGEQYF
DNA: TGTGCCAGCAGCCCAAGGATCGACAGGGGACCAGGGGAGCAGTACTTC

D: TRBD2
length: 16
J: TRBJ2-5
size: -
V: TRBV3-1
CDR3: CASSPPVGSGGETQYF
DNA: TGTGCCAGCAGCCCCCCCGTTGGAAGCGGGGGAGAGACCCAGTACTTC

D: TRBD2
length: 13
J: TRBJ2-1
size: few
V: TRBV20-1
CDR3: CSVGLADYNEQFF
DNA: TGCAGTGTGGGCCTAGCGGATTACAATGAGCAGTTCTTC

D: TRBD2
length: 11
J: TRBJ2-1
size: -
V: TRBV7-9
CDR3: CASSLTSVQFF
DNA: TGTGCCAGCAGCCTCACTAGCGTACAGTTCTTC

D: TRBD1
length: 20
J: TRBJ2-2
size: few
V: TRBV11-2
CDR3: CASSSPGDRKDPLNTGELFF
DNA: TGTGCCAGCAGCTCCCCGGGGGACAGGAAGGACCCTCTGAACACCGGGGAGCTGTTTTTT

D: TRBD1
length: 18
J: TRBJ2-3
size: few
V: TRBV4-1
CDR3: CASSQDANRGTVGDTQYF
DNA: TGCGCCAGCAGCCAAGATGCTAACAGGGGGACGGTTGGAGATACGCAGTATTTT

D: TRBD1
length: 14
J: TRBJ1-1
size: many
V: TRBV12-3/TRBV12-4
CDR3: CASSQTGGSTEAFF
DNA: TGTGCCAGCAGTCAAACAGGGGGCTCGACTGAAGCTTTCTTT

D: -
length: 12
J: TRBJ1-2
size: -
V: TRBV29-1
CDR3: CSVATPGFGYTF
DNA: TGCAGCGTAGCCACGCCTGGGTTCGGCTACACCTTC

D: TRBD2
length: 18
J: TRBJ2-3
size: few
V: TRBV20-1
CDR3: CSANGGGSGLAVTDTQYF
DNA: TGCAGTGCTAATGGTGGGGGGTCCGGACTAGCGGTCACAGATACGCAGTATTTT

D: TRBD2
length: 14
J: TRBJ2-7
size: few
V: TRBV15
CDR3: CATGLAGGNYEQYF
DNA: TGTGCCACCGGGCTTGCGGGAGGAAACTACGAGCAGTACTTC

D: -
length: 14
J: TRBJ2-2
size: -
V: TRBV5-1
CDR3: CASSGRVNTGELFF
DNA: TGCGCCAGCAGCGGCAGAGTGAACACCGGGGAGCTGTTTTTT

D: TRBD2
length: 18
J: TRBJ2-1
size: -
V: TRBV15
CDR3: CATSKMTGTSGIYNEQFF
DNA: TGTGCCACCAGCAAAATGACCGGGACTAGCGGGATCTACAATGAGCAGTTCTTC

D: TRBD2
length: 15
J: TRBJ2-1
size: few
V: TRBV7-2
CDR3: CASSLTSGRSDEQFF
DNA: TGTGCCAGCAGCTTGACTAGCGGGAGAAGTGATGAGCAGTTCTTC

D: -
length: 12
J: TRBJ2-1
size: -
V: TRBV12-3/TRBV12-4
CDR3: CASSFFPGEQFF
DNA: TGTGCCAGCAGTTTTTTCCCCGGTGAGCAGTTCTTC

D: -
length: 13
J: TRBJ2-3
size: few
V: TRBV29-1
CDR3: CSVGISSTDTQYF
DNA: TGCAGCGTTGGTATCAGTAGCACAGATACGCAGTATTTT

D: TRBD2
length: 19
J: TRBJ2-7
size: once
V: TRBV2
CDR3: CASSSLLRGLAGGSYEQYF
DNA: TGTGCCAGCAGTTCCCTCCTCCGAGGACTAGCGGGAGGTTCCTACGAGCAGTACTTC

D: -
length: 15
J: TRBJ1-3
size: few
V: TRBV12-3/TRBV12-4
CDR3: CASRQDRASGNTIYF
DNA: TGTGCCAGCAGACAGGATCGGGCATCTGGAAACACCATATATTTT

D: -
length: 13
J: TRBJ2-1
size: -
V: TRBV20-1
CDR3: CSAIAYSYNEQFF
DNA: TGCAGTGCTATCGCGTACTCCTACAATGAGCAGTTCTTC

D: -
length: 15
J: TRBJ1-1
size: -
V: TRBV5-5
CDR3: CASSTGGTLNTEAFF
DNA: TGTGCCAGCAGCACCGGGGGGACACTGAACACTGAAGCTTTCTTT

D: TRBD2
length: 14
J: TRBJ2-1
size: few
V: TRBV2
CDR3: CASTREGLVDEQFF
DNA: TGTGCCAGCACGCGGGAGGGATTAGTGGATGAGCAGTTCTTC

D: TRBD2
length: 14
J: TRBJ2-7
size: -
V: TRBV19
CDR3: CASSIGGLSVEQYF
DNA: TGTGCCAGTAGTATCGGGGGACTAAGCGTCGAGCAGTACTTC

D: TRBD1
length: 15
J: TRBJ1-1
size: few
V: TRBV12-3/TRBV12-4
CDR3: CASSEPGTGGTEAFF
DNA: TGTGCCAGCAGCGAACCTGGGACAGGGGGCACTGAAGCTTTCTTT

D: -
length: 16
J: TRBJ2-1
size: -
V: TRBV7-2
CDR3: CASSSGGLARRNEQFF
DNA: TGTGCCAGCAGCTCCGGGGGTTTGGCTAGGCGCAATGAGCAGTTCTTC

D: -
length: 14
J: TRBJ2-5
size: many
V: TRBV4-1
CDR3: CASSQVPEPETQYF
DNA: TGCGCCAGCAGCCAAGTTCCCGAACCAGAGACCCAGTACTTC

D: TRBD2
length: 20
J: TRBJ2-7
size: -
V: TRBV11-1
CDR3: CASSFIHLAGRKGISYEQYF
DNA: TGTGCCAGCAGCTTTATCCACCTAGCGGGACGTAAAGGGATCTCCTACGAGCAGTACTTC

D: -
length: 14
J: TRBJ2-3
size: few
V: TRBV2
CDR3: CATRGRQITDTQYF
DNA: TGTGCCACCCGAGGTCGGCAGATCACAGATACGCAGTATTTT

D: -
length: 13
J: TRBJ2-1
size: -
V: TRBV28
CDR3: CASIQRHYNEQFF
DNA: TGTGCCAGCATCCAGCGGCACTACAATGAGCAGTTCTTC

D: TRBD2
length: 17
J: TRBJ2-2
size: -
V: TRBV5-1
CDR3: CASSLVSSGGNTGELFF
DNA: TGCGCCAGCAGCTTGGTCTCTAGCGGGGGTAACACCGGGGAGCTGTTTTTT

D: -
length: 14
J: TRBJ1-6
size: few
V: TRBV3-1
CDR3: CASSQDSVRSPLHF
DNA: TGTGCCAGCAGCCAAGATTCGGTACGTTCACCCCTCCACTTT

D: TRBD2
length: 17
J: TRBJ2-1
size: few
V: TRBV27
CDR3: CASSLYASGRIDNEQFF
DNA: TGTGCCAGCAGTTTATATGCTAGCGGGAGAATAGACAATGAGCAGTTCTTC

D: -
length: 13
J: TRBJ1-5
size: -
V: TRBV5-1
CDR3: CASRSDSNQPQHF
DNA: TGCGCCAGCCGATCAGACAGCAATCAGCCCCAGCATTTT

D: -
length: 15
J: TRBJ2-5
size: -
V: TRBV6-2/TRBV6-3
CDR3: CASSYSSQMTETQYF
DNA: TGTGCCAGCAGTTACTCGAGCCAGATGACAGAGACCCAGTACTTC

D: TRBD1
length: 16
J: TRBJ1-1
size: many
V: TRBV10-3
CDR3: CAISESATGVGTEAFF
DNA: TGTGCCATCAGTGAGTCGGCGACAGGGGTAGGCACTGAAGCTTTCTTT

D: -
length: 14
J: TRBJ2-2
size: -
V: TRBV7-9
CDR3: CASSLQTEPGELFF
DNA: TGTGCCAGCAGCCTCCAGACTGAGCCCGGGGAGCTGTTTTTT

D: -
length: 13
J: TRBJ1-1
size: few
V: TRBV7-9
CDR3: CASSLNLRTEAFF
DNA: TGTGCCAGCAGCTTAAACCTTAGAACTGAAGCTTTCTTT

D: -
length: 16
J: TRBJ1-4
size: -
V: TRBV15
CDR3: CATSRTQQAAGEKLFF
DNA: TGTGCCACCAGCAGAACCCAGCAGGCGGCGGGTGAAAAACTGTTTTTT

D: TRBD2
length: 13
J: TRBJ2-5
size: few
V: TRBV3-1
CDR3: CASGGRGKETQYF
DNA: TGTGCCAGCGGCGGGAGAGGGAAAGAGACCCAGTACTTC

D: -
length: 16
J: TRBJ2-2
size: few
V: TRBV6-4
CDR3: CASSLNFVESTGELFF
DNA: TGTGCCAGCAGTCTTAATTTTGTTGAGAGCACCGGGGAGCTGTTTTTT

D: -
length: 16
J: TRBJ2-3
size: -
V: TRBV6-5
CDR3: CASSYSSRGSSDTQYF
DNA: TGTGCCAGCAGTTACTCGAGCAGAGGGTCGTCAGATACGCAGTATTTT

D: -
length: 13
J: TRBJ2-2
size: many
V: TRBV20-1
CDR3: CSARDTNTGELFF
DNA: TGCAGTGCTAGAGATACGAACACCGGGGAGCTGTTTTTT

D: -
length: 13
J: TRBJ2-3
size: -
V: TRBV27
CDR3: CASSPTRSDTQYF
DNA: TGTGCCAGCAGCCCCACTAGGTCAGATACGCAGTATTTT

D: -
length: 15
J: TRBJ2-7
size: -
V: TRBV6-1
CDR3: CASGSGGTGSNEQYF
DNA: TGTGCCAGCGGGTCGGGGGGGACAGGGAGCAACGAGCAGTACTTC

D: -
length: 18
J: TRBJ2-1
size: -
V: TRBV28
CDR3: CASSDVLRDPGSYNEQFF
DNA: TGTGCCAGCAGTGACGTACTCCGGGACCCCGGCTCCTACAATGAGCAGTTCTTC

D: TRBD1
length: 15
J: TRBJ2-5
size: once
V: TRBV27
CDR3: CASLGGTGVVETQYF
DNA: TGTGCCAGCCTGGGGGGGACAGGGGTTGTGGAGACCCAGTACTTC

D: -
length: 14
J: TRBJ2-4
size: -
V: TRBV20-1
CDR3: CSARGTDLRNIQYF
DNA: TGCAGTGCTAGAGGGACAGACCTCAGAAACATTCAGTACTTC

D: -
length: 14
J: TRBJ2-1
size: many
V: TRBV4-1
CDR3: CASSQGRFYNEQFF
DNA: TGCGCCAGCAGCCAAGGGCGATTCTACAATGAGCAGTTCTTC

D: TRBD1
length: 18
J: TRBJ2-4
size: many
V: TRBV20-1
CDR3: CSARDIRDREFSGDIQYF
DNA: TGCAGTGCTAGAGACATCCGGGACAGGGAGTTTTCAGGAGACATTCAGTACTTC

D: -
length: 12
J: TRBJ2-5
size: -
V: TRBV29-1
CDR3: CSVERSGETQYF
DNA: TGCAGCGTTGAAAGGTCGGGTGAGACCCAGTACTTC

D: TRBD2
length: 15
J: TRBJ2-1
size: few
V: TRBV20-1
CDR3: CSANPYAGGSYEQFF
DNA: TGCAGTGCTAACCCCTATGCGGGAGGGTCCTATGAGCAGTTCTTC